The clone carrying this T cell receptor beta chain occurred a few times. The sample belongs to a study of blood T cell repertoires in COVID-19. For the study at large: The samples span acute and convalescent COVID-19 from the United States, Italy and Spain. Sources were T cells, B-cell-depleted T cells, or PBMCs; the material itself was cDNA or gDNA.

Per the original data handling: Amplifying reference gene primers gave estimates of nucleated cell counts. Sequencing used immunoSEQ multiplex PCR; TCRdb keeps in-frame clones, though not all of them. For V, J and clone size, that table is used; D and trimming come from the DNA. Among some 100,000 clones listed, approximately 87% were seen once. Specimen: peripheral blood. The receptor was derived from a woman in her sixties with acute or convalescent COVID-19.

This CDR3 is CAGQDPSEKLFF. In DNA, the CDR3 is TGTGCCGGACAGGATCCTAGTGAAAAACTGTTTTTT. The chain combines TRBV2 with TRBJ1-4; 7 bases are shared with TRBD1. The CDR3 has 12 amino acids. Per germline, CDR1 SNHLY and CDR2 FYNNEI. Trimming took 11 bases from V and 7 from J; bases not matched to a gene: 7.